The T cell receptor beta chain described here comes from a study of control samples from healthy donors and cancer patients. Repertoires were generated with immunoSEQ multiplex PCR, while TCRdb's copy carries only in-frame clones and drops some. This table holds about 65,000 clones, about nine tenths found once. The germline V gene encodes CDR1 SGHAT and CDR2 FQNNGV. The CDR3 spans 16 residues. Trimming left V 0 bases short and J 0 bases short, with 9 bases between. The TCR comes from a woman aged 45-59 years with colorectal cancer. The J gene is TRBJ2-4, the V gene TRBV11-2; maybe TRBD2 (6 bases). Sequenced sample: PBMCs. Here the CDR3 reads CASSLDPGAAKNIQYF. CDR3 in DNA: TGTGCCAGCAGCTTAGATCCGGGAGCAGCCAAAAACATTCAGTACTTC.